This T cell receptor beta chain is drawn from a study of long-term antiretroviral therapy in people with HIV. Points from the study as a whole: Collection spanned 2004 to 2017; ART regimens may be less effective than current ones. Once patients were on ART, diversity went higher but still fell short of transplant donor controls.

Germline CDR1 and CDR2: SQVTM and ANQGSEA. The J segment lost 5 bases and the V segment lost 0 bases, leaving 3 bases of the junction unmatched. The CDR3 consists of 13 residues. Researchers report immunoSEQ v3.0 was run at survey level. Sequencing used immunoSEQ multiplex PCR; TCRdb keeps in-frame clones, though not all of them. The sample holds around 39,000 clones; 80% to 85% are singletons and the top ten take 6.2%. On this clone: Its antigen is not known.

DNA was extracted from approximately 0.91-9.4 million thawed cryopreserved PBMC. The sequences come from unsorted PBMCs, collected 1 year after starting antiretroviral therapy. This TCR derives from a man between 18 and 29 years old with HIV. The chain is built from TRBV29-1 and TRBJ2-5; TRBD1 matches 7 bases. DNA for the CDR3: TGCAGCGTTGAAGAGGGGACAGTGGAGACCCAGTACTTC. It is translated as CSVEEGTVETQYF.